The entry that follows covers one TCR beta chain sequence. Its antigen remains undetermined. No quality values exist for individual bases; no much larger clone is one base distant. The collaborating institutions used their own protocols to collect whole blood in K2EDTA tubes. For TCRbeta analysis, collaborators shipped samples in one of three forms: frozen whole blood, isolated PBMCs, or DNA extracted from either of those sample types. TCRbeta CDR3 regions were amplified from genomic DNA using the immunoSEQ Assay, a bias-controlled multiplex PCR. The authors processed their data as follows. The number of nucleated cells in each sample was estimated by amplification of reference gene primers within the assay. To quantify the absolute abundance of each unique TCRbeta CDR3 rearrangement, sequence reads were collapsed and filtered. For each sample, productive Simpson clonality was calculated as the square root of Simpson's diversity index over productive rearrangements. Entries here come from immuneACCESS through TCRdb and include only in-frame sequences with V and J called. Some clones fail to appear in such tables; in the studies checked, an unresolved V gene covers under half of the shortfall, and the cause of the remainder is unknown. That table gives V, J and clone size, and the DNA gave D and trimming. In all, the sample holds roughly 160,000 clones, and roughly 84% of those were seen once. The ten most abundant clones make up roughly 13% of the sample.

Including the terminal cysteine and phenylalanine, the CDR3 comprises 16 residues. Only the CDR3 DNA stays, 48 bases, in frame from base 1. V loses 6 bases of germline sequence and J loses 4 bases, and the interval between the two ends is 19 bases. CDR1 and CDR2 were assigned from the germline V gene (reference sequence) as LNHDA and SQIVND. This sample was taken from a study of blood T cell repertoires in COVID-19 (dated by TCRdb to about 2020). Some background on the complete study: Samples from collaborators originated in the United States, Italy and Spain and spanned both the acute and convalescent phases of COVID-19. The prospective study material was composed of cDNA or gDNA derived from T cells, B-cell-depleted T cells, or PBMCs. Deeply sampled blood TCRbeta repertoires from subjects exposed to, actively infected with, or recovered from COVID-19 were included in the dataset. A freely available public database, intended as a resource for researchers studying the immune response to SARS-CoV-2, is where the repertoires were released. Samples came from the ongoing ImmuneRACE study (first 160 participants) plus 1,254 subjects from 6 global collaborators. Sample metadata almost always included a de-identified subject ID, COVID-19 status, age in years and sex. HLA class I and class II types, where available, came from metadata supplied by the sample provider rather than from assay-based typing. Study-wide conclusions, independent of this receptor: Clinical and demographic metadata were provided uncurated, with the amount varying by source and participant.

The chain is encoded by TRBV19 joined to TRBJ1-5; perhaps TRBD1 is the D gene, with 5 bases matching. This TCR came from a man between 18 and 35 years old with active or convalescent COVID-19. Sequencing was performed on peripheral blood. CDR3 loop: CASSPRGGKRNQPQHF. The DNA is as follows: TGTGCCAGTAGCCCTAGGGGCGGCAAAAGGAATCAGCCCCAGCATTTT.